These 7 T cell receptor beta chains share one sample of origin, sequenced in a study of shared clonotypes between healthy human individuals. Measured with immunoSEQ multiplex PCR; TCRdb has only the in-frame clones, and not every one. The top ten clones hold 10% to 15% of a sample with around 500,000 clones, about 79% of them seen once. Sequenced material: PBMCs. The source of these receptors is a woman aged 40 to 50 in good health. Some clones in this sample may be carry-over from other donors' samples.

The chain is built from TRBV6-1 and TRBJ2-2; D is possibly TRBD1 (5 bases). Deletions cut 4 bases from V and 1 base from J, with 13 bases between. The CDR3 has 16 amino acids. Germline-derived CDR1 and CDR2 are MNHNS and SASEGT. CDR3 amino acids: CASSARAGLNTGELFF. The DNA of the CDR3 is TGTGCCAGCAGTGCCCGGGCAGGGTTGAACACCGGGGAGCTGTTTTTT.

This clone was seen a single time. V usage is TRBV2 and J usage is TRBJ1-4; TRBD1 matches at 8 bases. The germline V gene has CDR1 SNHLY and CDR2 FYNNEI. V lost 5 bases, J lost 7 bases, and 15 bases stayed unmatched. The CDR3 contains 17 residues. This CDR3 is CASSSTGVLGLSEKLFF. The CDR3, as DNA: TGTGCCAGCAGTTCGACAGGGGTCTTGGGGTTGAGTGAAAAACTGTTTTTT.

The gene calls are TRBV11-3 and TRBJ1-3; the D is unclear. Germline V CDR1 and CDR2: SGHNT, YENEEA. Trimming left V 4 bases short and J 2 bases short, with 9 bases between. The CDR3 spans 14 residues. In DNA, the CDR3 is TGTGCCAGCAGCTCAAACCAACCTGGAAACACCATATATTTT. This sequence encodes CASSSNQPGNTIYF.

CDR3 region: CASSWTGTGGYTF. The CDR3 DNA reads TGTGCCAGCAGTTGGACAGGGACGGGTGGCTACACCTTC. The chain carries TRBV2 and TRBJ1-2, with TRBD1 matching 8 bases. The CDR3 extends over 13 amino acids. Germline CDR1 reads SNHLY; CDR2 reads FYNNEI. V gave up 5 bases and J gave up 7 bases; unmatched junction bases: 6.

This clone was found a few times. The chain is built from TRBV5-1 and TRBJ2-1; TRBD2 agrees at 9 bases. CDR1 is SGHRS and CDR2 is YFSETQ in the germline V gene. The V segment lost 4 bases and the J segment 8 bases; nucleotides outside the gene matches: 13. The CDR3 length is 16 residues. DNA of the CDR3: TGCGCCAGCAGCGGGAAGACCGGGACTAGCCGCGATGAGCAGTTCTTC. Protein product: CASSGKTGTSRDEQFF.

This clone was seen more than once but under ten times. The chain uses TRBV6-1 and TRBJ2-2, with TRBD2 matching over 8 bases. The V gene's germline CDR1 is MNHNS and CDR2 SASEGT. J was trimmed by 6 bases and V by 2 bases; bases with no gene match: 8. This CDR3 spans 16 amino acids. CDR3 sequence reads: CASSEMVGREAGELFF. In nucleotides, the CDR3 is TGTGCCAGCAGTGAAATGGTCGGGCGGGAGGCCGGGGAGCTGTTTTTT.

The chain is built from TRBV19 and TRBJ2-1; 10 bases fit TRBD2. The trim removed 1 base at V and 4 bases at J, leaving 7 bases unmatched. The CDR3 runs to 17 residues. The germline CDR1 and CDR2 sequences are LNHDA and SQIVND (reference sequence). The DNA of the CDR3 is TGTGCCAGTAGTATAGGTCTAGCGGGAGCAAGGTACAATGAGCAGTTCTTC. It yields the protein CASSIGLAGARYNEQFF.